This TCR beta chain was captured in a study of blood T cell repertoires in COVID-19. Looking at the study overall: Samples taken during acute and convalescent COVID-19 were collected in the United States, Italy and Spain. T cells, B-cell-depleted T cells, or PBMCs supplied cDNA or gDNA.

Per the original data handling: It was from reference gene primer amplification that nucleated cell counts were estimated. Assay: immunoSEQ multiplex PCR; the TCRdb copy retains only in-frame clones and omits some. That table furnishes V, J and clone size, whereas the DNA furnished D and trimming. The profile shows around 70,000 clones, 80% to 85% of them singletons. CDR3 length: 16 amino acids. Germline CDR1 and CDR2: SGDLS and YYNGEE. V was cut by 3 bases and J by 1 base, with 16 bases left in between. This clonotype was obtained from a woman aged 60-75 years with acute or convalescent COVID-19. The source material was peripheral blood. V is TRBV9 and J is TRBJ1-1, with TRBD1 as a possible D gene (5 bases). CDR3 DNA: TGTGCCAGCAGCGCCCCGGGGCGGGGAACGAACACTGAAGCTTTCTTT. Protein: CASSAPGRGTNTEAFF.